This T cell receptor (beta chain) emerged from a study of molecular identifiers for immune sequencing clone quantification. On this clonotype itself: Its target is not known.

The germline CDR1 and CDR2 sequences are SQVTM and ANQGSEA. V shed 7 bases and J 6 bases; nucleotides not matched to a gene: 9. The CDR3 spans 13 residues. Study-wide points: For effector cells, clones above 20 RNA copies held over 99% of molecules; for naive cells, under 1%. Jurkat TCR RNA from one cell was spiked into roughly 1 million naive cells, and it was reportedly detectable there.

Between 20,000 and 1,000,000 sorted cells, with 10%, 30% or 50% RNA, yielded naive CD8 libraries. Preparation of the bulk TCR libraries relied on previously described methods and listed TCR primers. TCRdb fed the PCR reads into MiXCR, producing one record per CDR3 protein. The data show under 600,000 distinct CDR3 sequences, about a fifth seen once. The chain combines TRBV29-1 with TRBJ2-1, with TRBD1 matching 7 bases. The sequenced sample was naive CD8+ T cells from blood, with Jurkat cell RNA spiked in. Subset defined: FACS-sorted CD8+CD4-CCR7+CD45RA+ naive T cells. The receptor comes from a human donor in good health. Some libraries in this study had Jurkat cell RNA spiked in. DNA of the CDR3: TGCAGCGGCGCACAGGGGATGGGCAATGAGCAGTTCTTC. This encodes CSGAQGMGNEQFF.